A single sample gave rise to the 2 T cell receptor beta chains below, sequenced in a study of cytomegalovirus exposure and HLA in healthy donors. The PCR was carried out with 60 Vbeta primers and 13 Jbeta primers. Assay used: immunoSEQ multiplex PCR; TCRdb lists only in-frame clones, some missing. The table includes around 170,000 clones, about four fifths detected once. The sequencing sample was made of PBMCs. These receptors were obtained from a woman between 45 and 65 years old in good health and CMV-seropositive.

This chain connects TRBV29-1 to TRBJ1-2; 7 nucleotides agree with TRBD1. CDR3 length equals 14 residues. V lost 4 bases, J lost 3 bases, and 8 bases stayed unmatched. CDR1 and CDR2 from the germline V gene are SQVTM and ANQGSEA. The CDR3 spells CSVGQGGSYYGYTF. Written as DNA, the CDR3 is TGCAGCGTTGGACAGGGTGGGAGTTACTATGGCTACACCTTC.

The chain recombines TRBV18 with TRBJ1-6, with D unclear. This CDR3 comprises 13 residues. Germline loops: CDR1 KGHSH, CDR2 LQKENI. Trimming cost V 8 bases and J 7 bases, with 12 bases left between them. The CDR3 reads CASPKVENSPLHF. The DNA of the CDR3 is TGTGCCAGCCCTAAAGTTGAGAATTCACCCCTCCACTTT.